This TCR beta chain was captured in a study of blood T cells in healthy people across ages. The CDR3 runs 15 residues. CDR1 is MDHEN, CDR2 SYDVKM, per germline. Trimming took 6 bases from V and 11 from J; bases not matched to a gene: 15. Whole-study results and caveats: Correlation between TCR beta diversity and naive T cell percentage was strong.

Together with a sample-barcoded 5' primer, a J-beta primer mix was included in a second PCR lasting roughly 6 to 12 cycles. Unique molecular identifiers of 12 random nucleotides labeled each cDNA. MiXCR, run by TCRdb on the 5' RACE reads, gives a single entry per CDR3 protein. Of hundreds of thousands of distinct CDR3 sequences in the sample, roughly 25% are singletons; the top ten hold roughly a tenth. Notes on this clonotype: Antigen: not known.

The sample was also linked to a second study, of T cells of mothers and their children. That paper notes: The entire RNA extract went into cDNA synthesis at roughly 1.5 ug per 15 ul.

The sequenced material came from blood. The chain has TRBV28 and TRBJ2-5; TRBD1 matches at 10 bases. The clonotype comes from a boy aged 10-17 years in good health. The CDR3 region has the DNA TGTGCCAGCAGACCAACGACAGGGGGCGCAGGGGAGCAGTACTTC. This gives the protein CASRPTTGGAGEQYF.